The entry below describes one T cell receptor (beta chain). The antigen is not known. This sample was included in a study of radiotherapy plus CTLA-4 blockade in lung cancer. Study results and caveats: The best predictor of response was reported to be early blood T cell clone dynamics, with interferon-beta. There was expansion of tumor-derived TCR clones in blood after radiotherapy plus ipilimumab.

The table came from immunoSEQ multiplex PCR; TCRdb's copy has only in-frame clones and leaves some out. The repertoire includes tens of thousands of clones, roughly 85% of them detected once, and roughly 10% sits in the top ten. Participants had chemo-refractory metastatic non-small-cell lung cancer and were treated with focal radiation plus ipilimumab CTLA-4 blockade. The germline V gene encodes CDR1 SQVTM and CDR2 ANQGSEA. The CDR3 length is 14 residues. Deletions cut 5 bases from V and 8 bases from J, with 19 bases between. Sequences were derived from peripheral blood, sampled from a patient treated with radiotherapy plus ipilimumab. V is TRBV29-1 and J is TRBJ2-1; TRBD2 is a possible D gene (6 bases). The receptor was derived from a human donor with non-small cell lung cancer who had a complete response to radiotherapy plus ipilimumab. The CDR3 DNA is TGCAGCGTTCGACGGGGGATTAGGGGCTATGAGCAGTTCTTC. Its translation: CSVRRGIRGYEQFF.